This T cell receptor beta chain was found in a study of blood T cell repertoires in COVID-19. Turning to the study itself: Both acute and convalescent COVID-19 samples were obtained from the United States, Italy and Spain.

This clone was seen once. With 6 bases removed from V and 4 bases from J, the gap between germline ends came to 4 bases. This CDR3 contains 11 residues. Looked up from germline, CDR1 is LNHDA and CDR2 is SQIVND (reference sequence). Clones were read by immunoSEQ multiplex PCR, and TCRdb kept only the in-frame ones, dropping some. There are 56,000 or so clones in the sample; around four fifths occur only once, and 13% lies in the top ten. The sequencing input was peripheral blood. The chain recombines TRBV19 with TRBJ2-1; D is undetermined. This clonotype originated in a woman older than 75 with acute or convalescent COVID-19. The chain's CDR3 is CASSYYNEQFF. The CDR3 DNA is TGTGCCAGTAGCTATTACAATGAGCAGTTCTTC.